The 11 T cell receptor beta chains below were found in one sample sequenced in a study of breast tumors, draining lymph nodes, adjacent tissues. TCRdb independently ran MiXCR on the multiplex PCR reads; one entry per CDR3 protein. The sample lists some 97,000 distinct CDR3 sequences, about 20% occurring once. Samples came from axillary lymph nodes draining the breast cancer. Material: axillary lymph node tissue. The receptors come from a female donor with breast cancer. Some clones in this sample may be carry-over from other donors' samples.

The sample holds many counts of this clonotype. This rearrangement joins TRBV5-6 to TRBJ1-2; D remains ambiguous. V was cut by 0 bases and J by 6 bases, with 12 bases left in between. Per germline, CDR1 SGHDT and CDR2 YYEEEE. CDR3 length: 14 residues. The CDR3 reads CASSLVGEGHGYTF. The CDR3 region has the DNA TGTGCCAGCAGCTTGGTCGGGGAGGGTCATGGCTACACCTTC.

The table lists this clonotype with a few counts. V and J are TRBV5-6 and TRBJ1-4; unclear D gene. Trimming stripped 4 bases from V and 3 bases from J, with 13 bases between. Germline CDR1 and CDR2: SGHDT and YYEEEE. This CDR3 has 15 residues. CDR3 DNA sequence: TGTGCCAGCAGCCCTGGGCCGCCTTCTAATGAAAAACTGTTTTTT. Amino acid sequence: CASSPGPPSNEKLFF.

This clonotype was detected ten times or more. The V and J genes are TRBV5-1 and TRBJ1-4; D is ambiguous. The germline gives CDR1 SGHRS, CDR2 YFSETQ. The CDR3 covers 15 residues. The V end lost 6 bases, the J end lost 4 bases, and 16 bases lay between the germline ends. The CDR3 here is CASKSLPGDNEKLFF. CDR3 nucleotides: TGCGCCAGCAAGTCCTTGCCGGGAGATAATGAAAAACTGTTTTTT.

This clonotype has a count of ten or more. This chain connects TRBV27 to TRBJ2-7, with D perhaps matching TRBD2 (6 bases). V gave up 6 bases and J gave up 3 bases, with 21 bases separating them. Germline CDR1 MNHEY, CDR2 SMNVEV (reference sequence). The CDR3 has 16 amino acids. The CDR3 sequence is CASRDYRLAEHYEQYF. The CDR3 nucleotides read TGTGCCAGCAGGGATTACAGGTTAGCGGAGCACTACGAGCAGTACTTC.

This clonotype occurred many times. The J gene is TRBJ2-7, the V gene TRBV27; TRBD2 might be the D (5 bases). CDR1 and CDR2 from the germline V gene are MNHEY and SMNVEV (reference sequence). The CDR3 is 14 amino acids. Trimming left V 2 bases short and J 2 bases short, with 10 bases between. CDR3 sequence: CASSLALAAYEQYF. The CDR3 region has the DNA TGTGCCAGCAGTTTAGCGCTAGCAGCCTACGAGCAGTACTTC.

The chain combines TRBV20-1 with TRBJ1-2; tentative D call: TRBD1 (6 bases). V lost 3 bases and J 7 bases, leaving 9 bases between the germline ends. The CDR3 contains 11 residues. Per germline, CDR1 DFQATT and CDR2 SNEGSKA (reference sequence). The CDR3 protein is CSARSRGGYTF. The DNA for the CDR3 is TGCAGTGCTAGGTCCAGGGGTGGCTACACCTTC.

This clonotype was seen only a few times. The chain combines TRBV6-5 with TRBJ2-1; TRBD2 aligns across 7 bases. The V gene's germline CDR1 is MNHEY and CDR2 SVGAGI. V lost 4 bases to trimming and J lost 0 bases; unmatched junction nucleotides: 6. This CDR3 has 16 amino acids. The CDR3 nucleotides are TGTGCCAGCAGTTGGAGGTCGGGAGGCTCCTACAATGAGCAGTTCTTC. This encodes CASSWRSGGSYNEQFF.

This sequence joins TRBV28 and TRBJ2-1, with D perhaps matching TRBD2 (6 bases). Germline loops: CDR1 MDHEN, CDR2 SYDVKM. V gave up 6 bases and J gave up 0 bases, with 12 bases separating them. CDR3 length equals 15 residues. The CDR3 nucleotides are TGTGCCAGCAGCCAAGGAGGGTACTCCTACAATGAGCAGTTCTTC. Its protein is CASSQGGYSYNEQFF.

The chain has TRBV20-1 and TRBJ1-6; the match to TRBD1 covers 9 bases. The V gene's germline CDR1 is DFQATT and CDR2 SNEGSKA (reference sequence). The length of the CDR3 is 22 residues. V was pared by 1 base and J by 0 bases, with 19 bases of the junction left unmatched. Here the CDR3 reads CSARARGGQGPSLSSYNSPLHF. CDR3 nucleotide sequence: TGCAGTGCTAGAGCGAGGGGGGGACAGGGCCCTTCATTGAGCTCCTATAATTCACCCCTCCACTTT.

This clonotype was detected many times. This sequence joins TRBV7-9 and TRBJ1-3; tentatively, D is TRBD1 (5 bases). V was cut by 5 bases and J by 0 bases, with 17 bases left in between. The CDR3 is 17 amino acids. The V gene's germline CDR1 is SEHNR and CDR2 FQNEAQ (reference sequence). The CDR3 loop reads CASSPGVSANSGNTIYF. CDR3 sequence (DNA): TGTGCCAGCAGCCCGGGGGTTTCGGCAAACTCTGGAAACACCATATATTTT.

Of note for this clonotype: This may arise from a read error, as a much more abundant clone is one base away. CDR3: CSAPPALAGYNEQFF. For the CDR3, the DNA is TGCAGTGCCCCACCCGCCCTAGCGGGGTACAATGAGCAGTTCTTC. The genes are TRBV20-1 and TRBJ2-1, with 9 bases identical to TRBD2. The CDR3 is 15 residues long. Germline V lookup: CDR1 DFQATT, CDR2 SNEGSKA (reference sequence). Germline trimming cut 6 bases from V and 4 bases from J; bases unmatched to any gene: 10.